A selection of T cell receptor beta chains follows, all from one sample in a study of beta chain features in type 1 diabetes. Some clones are missing from TCRdb's copy, which holds only in-frame ones; the method was immunoSEQ multiplex PCR. This sample has about 900,000 clones, with 15% to 20% found just once. The sample was naive CD4+ T cells from blood. All receptors come from a woman aged 18 to 35 in good health. CDR3s include the opening cysteine and the closing phenylalanine or tryptophan. Each record gives: V gene, clone size, D gene, J gene, CDR3 DNA, CDR3 protein. A D gene is named only where the DNA matches it firmly. Size values are once, few and many counts, or a class for expanded clones, and some rows have none.

v_gene: TRBV21-1; abundance: .; d_gene: .; j_gene: TRBJ2-7; CDR3nt: TGTGCCAGCAGCAGTCGGCTAGCTCTCTCCTACGAGCAGTACTTC; CDR3aa: CASSSRLALSYEQYF
v_gene: TRBV7-2; abundance: .; d_gene: TRBD1; j_gene: TRBJ2-7; CDR3nt: TGTGCCAGCAGGGAAGGACAGGTACCCTACGAGCAGTACTTC; CDR3aa: CASREGQVPYEQYF
v_gene: TRBV9; abundance: .; d_gene: TRBD2; j_gene: TRBJ2-1; CDR3nt: TGTGCCAGCAGCCCCTCGCGAGGGCTAGCGGGAGAATATGAGCAGTTCTTC; CDR3aa: CASSPSRGLAGEYEQFF
v_gene: TRBV2; abundance: few; d_gene: .; j_gene: TRBJ2-7; CDR3nt: TGTGCCAGCAGGCAACCAAGCAGGTACGGACAGTACTTC; CDR3aa: CASRQPSRYGQYF
v_gene: TRBV25-1; abundance: few; d_gene: TRBD1; j_gene: TRBJ2-7; CDR3nt: TGTGCCAGCAGTGAGCCCGACAGGGGGCTCCCCAGTGAGCAGTACTTC; CDR3aa: CASSEPDRGLPSEQYF
v_gene: TRBV18; abundance: few; d_gene: .; j_gene: TRBJ2-5; CDR3nt: TGTGCCAGCTCACCTCCGGCGTACCAAGAGACCCAGTACTTC; CDR3aa: CASSPPAYQETQYF
v_gene: TRBV5-1; abundance: few; d_gene: TRBD2; j_gene: TRBJ2-5; CDR3nt: TGCGCCAGCAGCTTGGAGCGGGGACTAGCGGGGGTACAAGAGACCCAGTACTTC; CDR3aa: CASSLERGLAGVQETQYF
v_gene: TRBV6-5; abundance: .; d_gene: .; j_gene: TRBJ2-1; CDR3nt: TGTGCCAGCAGTTACGGGGCGTTCGGAGACAATGAGCAGTTCTTC; CDR3aa: CASSYGAFGDNEQFF
v_gene: TRBV27; abundance: few; d_gene: .; j_gene: TRBJ2-1; CDR3nt: TGTGCCAGCAGCCAGACAGCCCCCTACAATGAGCAGTTCTTC; CDR3aa: CASSQTAPYNEQFF
v_gene: TRBV7-2; abundance: .; d_gene: .; j_gene: TRBJ2-7; CDR3nt: TGTGCCAGCAGCTTCTTGACTGGCTACGAGCAGTACTTC; CDR3aa: CASSFLTGYEQYF
v_gene: TRBV6-6; abundance: .; d_gene: .; j_gene: TRBJ2-7; CDR3nt: TGTGCCAGCAGTTACATTGCGATTAGGGATTTCGAGCAGTACTTC; CDR3aa: CASSYIAIRDFEQYF
v_gene: TRBV27; abundance: few; d_gene: TRBD2; j_gene: TRBJ2-1; CDR3nt: TGTGCCAGCACACGGTTAGCGGGAGGTCTGAACTCCTACAATGAGCAGTTCTTC; CDR3aa: CASTRLAGGLNSYNEQFF
v_gene: TRBV15; abundance: .; d_gene: .; j_gene: TRBJ2-2; CDR3nt: TGTGCCACCGGGACGGTGAACACCGGGGAGCTGTTTTTT; CDR3aa: CATGTVNTGELFF
v_gene: TRBV10-3; abundance: few; d_gene: .; j_gene: TRBJ2-3; CDR3nt: TGTGCCATCAGTACACGGACGGTAGTCACAGATACGCAGTATTTT; CDR3aa: CAISTRTVVTDTQYF
v_gene: TRBV4-3; abundance: .; d_gene: .; j_gene: TRBJ2-1; CDR3nt: TGCGCCAGCAGCCACGGTACTCGAAGGGAGCAGTTCTTC; CDR3aa: CASSHGTRREQFF
v_gene: TRBV16; abundance: .; d_gene: .; j_gene: TRBJ1-4; CDR3nt: TGTGCCAGCAGCCGGCCGGGGGAACTGTTTTTT; CDR3aa: CASSRPGELFF
v_gene: TRBV18; abundance: .; d_gene: .; j_gene: TRBJ2-3; CDR3nt: TGTGCCAGCTCGACAGGGGCTAGCGGCAACACAGATACGCAGTATTTT; CDR3aa: CASSTGASGNTDTQYF